This TCR beta chain was captured by sequencing in a study of prognosis after radiotherapy for stage I lung cancer. Study-level background: Aged about 53 to 90 years, with a median of around 74 years, the patients were about a dozen men and over 5 women. The radiotherapy was SBRT split into 3 to 5 fractions, giving a biologically effective dose of at least 100 Gy.

Researchers used two-round multiplex PCR to amplify TCR beta CDR3 starting from genomic DNA. Round-one PCR had primers specific to each TRBV and TRBJ gene. TCRdb redid the calling of the multiplex PCR reads with MiXCR, one entry per CDR3 protein. This sample yields approximately 22,000 distinct CDR3 sequences, of which roughly 43% are seen a single time; 31% belongs to the top ten. By sample share, this clonotype is medium-sized. V lost 1 base and J 15 bases, leaving 10 bases between the germline ends. This CDR3 comprises 11 residues. Imaging by CT and PET/CT found every patient node-negative, and no patient had prior chemotherapy, radiotherapy or other malignancies.

The TCR comes from a donor older than 45 with non-small cell lung cancer. This sample comprised PBMCs, obtained before or after stereotactic body radiation therapy (not recorded which). This rearrangement joins TRBV12-3 or TRBV12-4 to TRBJ2-1; possible D gene TRBD2, 5 bases. Here the CDR3 DNA reads TGTGCCAGCAGTTTAGACCTCGGACTGTTCTTC. As protein: CASSLDLGLFF.